This TCR beta chain stems from a study of blood T cell repertoires in COVID-19 (dated by TCRdb to the early 2020s). As for the study more broadly: Samples covering the acute and convalescent phases of COVID-19 were provided by collaborators in the United States, Italy and Spain. The prospective study material was composed of cDNA or gDNA derived from T cells, B-cell-depleted T cells, or PBMCs. Deeply sampled blood TCRbeta repertoires from subjects exposed to, actively infected with, or recovered from COVID-19 were included in the dataset. The repertoires were released in a freely available public database meant as a resource for research on the immune response to SARS-CoV-2. Samples were obtained from the ongoing ImmuneRACE study (first 160 participants) and from about 1,300 subjects provided by 6 global collaborators. The sample metadata nearly always contained a de-identified subject ID, COVID-19 status, age in years and sex. Where available, HLA class I and class II types were taken from metadata supplied by the sample provider and were not determined by assay-based typing.

The CDR3, cysteine through phenylalanine, is 15 amino acids long. Only CDR3 DNA remains: 45 bases, in frame from the first base. The trim is 5 bases for V and 7 bases for J, with a gap of 24 bases between the germline ends. CDR1 and CDR2 are drawn from the germline V gene: SQVTM, ANQGSEA. TCRbeta CDR3 regions were amplified from genomic DNA using the immunoSEQ Assay, a bias-controlled multiplex PCR. The paper's data handling went like this. The number of nucleated cells in each sample was estimated from the amplification of reference gene primers within the assay. To quantify the absolute abundance of each unique TCRbeta CDR3 rearrangement, sequence reads were collapsed and filtered. For each sample, productive Simpson clonality was calculated as the square root of Simpson's diversity index across productive rearrangements. TCRdb retrieved this table from immuneACCESS and kept in-frame rearrangements only. Not all clones are present; in checked studies, unresolved V genes account for under half, and no reason is known for the remainder. For V, J and clone size, that table is used; D and trimming come from the DNA. Recorded for this sample are 150,000 to 200,000 clones; roughly 80% of them occurred a single time. Under 5.5% of the sample is in the top ten clones.

General findings and caveats noted by the study authors: How much clinical and demographic metadata was included differed by source and by participant, and the metadata was provided uncurated.

Of note for this clone: This clone's antigen is unknown. No much larger clone exists at a distance of one base, and base qualities are not known.

Each collaborating institution followed its own protocols to collect whole blood in K2EDTA tubes. Collaborator samples were shipped for TCRbeta analysis as frozen whole blood, isolated PBMCs, or DNA extracted from either sample type. The receptor chain draws on TRBV29-1 and TRBJ2-7, with TRBD1 perhaps the D gene, on 6 matching bases. This TCR was recovered from a woman under 40 with acute or convalescent COVID-19. The specimen sequenced was peripheral blood. The nucleotides are TGCAGCGTTAAGACAGGAATGATTGGGTCTCGAGAGCAGTACTTC. This sequence encodes CSVKTGMIGSREQYF.